This T cell receptor (beta chain) was sequenced during a study of blood T cells in healthy people across ages. Study at large: About one barcoded beta molecule per two T cells came from capture by template switching. General observations from the study: Investigators viewed diversity estimates from one million T cells as underestimates, the study reported.

In regard to this clonotype: As yet, its antigen is unknown.

A second roughly 7 to 11 cycle PCR used barcoded and J-beta primers. TCRdb reanalysed the 5' RACE reads using MiXCR and keeps one entry per CDR3 protein. The table has some 860,000 distinct CDR3 sequences, more than 50% seen once. Germline values: CDR1 SGHTA, CDR2 FQGNSA. There are 15 residues in the CDR3. V shed 1 base and J shed 8 bases, with 12 bases lying between them. This receptor was identified in a man aged 35 to 55 in good health. Sequenced sample: blood. The rearrangement joins TRBV7-2 to TRBJ1-6, with a weak D call TRBD1 (5 bases). The CDR3 region has the DNA TGTGCCAGCAGCTTAGTCCAGGGTGGGGATTCACCCCTCCACTTT. Its translation is CASSLVQGGDSPLHF.